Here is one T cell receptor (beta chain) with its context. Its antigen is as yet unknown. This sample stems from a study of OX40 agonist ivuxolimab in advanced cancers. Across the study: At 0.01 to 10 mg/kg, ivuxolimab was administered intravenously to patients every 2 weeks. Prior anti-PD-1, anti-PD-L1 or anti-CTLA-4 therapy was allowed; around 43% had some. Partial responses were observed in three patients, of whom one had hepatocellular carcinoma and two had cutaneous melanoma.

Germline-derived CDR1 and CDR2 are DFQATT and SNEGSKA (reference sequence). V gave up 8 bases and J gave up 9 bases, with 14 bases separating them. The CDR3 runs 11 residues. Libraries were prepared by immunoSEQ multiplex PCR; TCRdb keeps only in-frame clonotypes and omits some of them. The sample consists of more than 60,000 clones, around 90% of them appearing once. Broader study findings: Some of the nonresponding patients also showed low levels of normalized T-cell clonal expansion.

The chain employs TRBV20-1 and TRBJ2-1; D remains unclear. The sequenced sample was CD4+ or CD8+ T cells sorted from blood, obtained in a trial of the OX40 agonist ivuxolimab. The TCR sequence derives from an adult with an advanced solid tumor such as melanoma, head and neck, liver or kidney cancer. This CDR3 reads CSPGGVGEQFF. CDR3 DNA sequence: TGCAGTCCCGGTGGGGTGGGTGAGCAGTTCTTC.